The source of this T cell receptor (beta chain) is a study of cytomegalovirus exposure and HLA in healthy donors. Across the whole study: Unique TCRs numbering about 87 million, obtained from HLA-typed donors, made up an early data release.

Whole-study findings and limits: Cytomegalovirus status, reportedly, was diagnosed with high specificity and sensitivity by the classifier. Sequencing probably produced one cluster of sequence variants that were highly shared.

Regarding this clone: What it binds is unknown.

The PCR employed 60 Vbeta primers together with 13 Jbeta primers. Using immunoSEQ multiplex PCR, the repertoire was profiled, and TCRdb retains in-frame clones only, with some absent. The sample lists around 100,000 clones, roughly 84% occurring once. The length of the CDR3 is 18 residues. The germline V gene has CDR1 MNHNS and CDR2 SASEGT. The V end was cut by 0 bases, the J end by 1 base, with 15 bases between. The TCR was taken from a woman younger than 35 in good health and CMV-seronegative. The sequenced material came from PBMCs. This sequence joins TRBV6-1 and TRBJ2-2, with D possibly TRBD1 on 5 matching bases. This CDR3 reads CASSEAQSGPLNTGELFF. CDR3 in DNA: TGTGCCAGCAGTGAAGCACAATCAGGGCCTCTGAACACCGGGGAGCTGTTTTTT.